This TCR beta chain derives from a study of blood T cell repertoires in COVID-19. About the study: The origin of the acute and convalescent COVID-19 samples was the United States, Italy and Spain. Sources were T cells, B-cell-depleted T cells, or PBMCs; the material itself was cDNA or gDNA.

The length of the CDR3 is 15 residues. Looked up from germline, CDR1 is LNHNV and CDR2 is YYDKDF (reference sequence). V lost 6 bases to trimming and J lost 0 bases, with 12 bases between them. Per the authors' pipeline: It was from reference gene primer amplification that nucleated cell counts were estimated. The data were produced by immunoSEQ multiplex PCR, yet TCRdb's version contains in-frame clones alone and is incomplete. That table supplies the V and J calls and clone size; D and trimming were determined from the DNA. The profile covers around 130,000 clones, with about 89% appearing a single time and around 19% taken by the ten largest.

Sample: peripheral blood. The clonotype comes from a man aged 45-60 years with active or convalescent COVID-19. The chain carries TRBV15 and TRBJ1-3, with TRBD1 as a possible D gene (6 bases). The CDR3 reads CATRRQDSSGNTIYF. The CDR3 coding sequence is TGTGCCACCAGGCGTCAGGACAGCTCTGGAAACACCATATATTTT.